These 20 T cell receptor beta chains came from one sample sequenced in a study of blood T cells in healthy people across ages. Next came a second PCR, run for roughly 6 to 11 cycles, which used a sample-barcoded 5' primer along with a J-beta primer mix. TCRdb re-called the 5' RACE reads with MiXCR, one entry per CDR3 protein. Of 1.8 million or so distinct CDR3 sequences in the sample, approximately 39% are singletons; the top ten hold 20% to 25%. The specimen was blood. These TCRs come from a human donor in good health.

The V and J genes are TRBV7-2 and TRBJ2-1, with D perhaps matching TRBD2 (6 bases). The V and J ends lost 5 bases and 2 bases respectively, with 10 bases between them. The CDR3 consists of 14 residues. Germline lookup yields CDR1 SGHTA and CDR2 FQGNSA. In nucleotides, the CDR3 is TGTGCCAGCAGCCCACGGAGGGCCTACAATGAGCAGTTCTTC. Translation: CASSPRRAYNEQFF.

The chain is built from TRBV7-2 and TRBJ1-5, with TRBD1 matching 8 bases. V trimming: 4 bases; J trimming: 6 bases; junction bases outside the gene matches: 5. Germline lookup yields CDR1 SGHTA and CDR2 FQGNSA. CDR3 length equals 14 residues. CDR3 amino acids: CASSCRQGTQPQHF. The CDR3 nucleotides read TGTGCCAGCAGCTGTAGACAGGGGACTCAGCCCCAGCATTTT.

The V call is TRBV5-1, the J call TRBJ2-3; D is perhaps TRBD2 (6 bases). Trimming took 4 bases from V and 4 from J, leaving 13 bases between them. Germline-derived CDR1 and CDR2 are SGHRS and YFSETQ. The CDR3 contains 14 residues. For the CDR3, the DNA is TGCGCCAGCAGCGTTCCTCTAGCGTCAGATACGCAGTATTTT. Translating it yields CASSVPLASDTQYF.

The chain joins TRBV5-6 to TRBJ2-2, with 11 nucleotides matching TRBD2. J was trimmed by 3 bases and V by 4 bases; bases with no gene match: 5. From germline, CDR1 is SGHDT and CDR2 YYEEEE. The CDR3 is made up of 16 amino acids. The CDR3 sequence: CASSRGTSGYTGELFF. The CDR3 DNA is TGTGCCAGCAGCAGAGGGACTAGCGGTTACACCGGGGAGCTGTTTTTT.

The chain uses TRBV12-3 or TRBV12-4 and TRBJ2-4; the D gene is possibly TRBD1 (6 bases). The CDR3 is 15 residues long. V gave up 6 bases and J gave up 13 bases, with 25 bases separating them. The CDR3 DNA reads TGTGCCAGCAGCCCAGGGGCAGGGGTCAGCAATGAGCAGTACTTC. Protein sequence: CASSPGAGVSNEQYF.

This clonotype was counted between two and nine times. A read error may account for a junction end that differs from germline. The gene calls are TRBV7-2 and TRBJ1-5, with a tentative D call TRBD1 (5 bases). The CDR3 totals 15 residues. Germline CDR1 SGHTA, CDR2 FQGNSA. The CDR3 coding sequence is TGTGTCAGCAGCTTAGGGACCCCGATCTCTCAGCCCCAGCATTTT. Translated, it gives CVSSLGTPISQPQHF.

This chain connects TRBV28 to TRBJ2-4; tentative D call: TRBD2 (7 bases). V lost 2 bases, J lost 3 bases, and 14 bases lay in between. In germline, CDR1 is MDHEN, CDR2 SYDVKM. The CDR3 has 16 residues. DNA for the CDR3: TGTGCCAGCAGTTTAATTACGGGGGGCGTCAAAAACATTCAGTACTTC. Its protein product is CASSLITGGVKNIQYF.

This clonotype has a handful of counts. The chain uses TRBV11-2 and TRBJ1-4; a possible D gene is TRBD1 (6 bases). Germline V gene data show CDR1 as SGHAT and CDR2 as FQNNGV. This CDR3 comprises 15 residues. V lost 4 bases to trimming and J lost 5 bases, with 14 bases between them. The DNA of the CDR3 is TGTGCCAGCAGCTCTATACAGGGAAAGAATGAAAAACTGTTTTTT. It specifies CASSSIQGKNEKLFF.

This clonotype was seen more than once but under ten times. CDR3 in amino acids: CASSYSTTYGYTF. DNA of the CDR3: TGTGCCAGCAGCTACAGTACTACCTATGGCTACACCTTC. J is TRBJ1-2 and V is TRBV12-3 or TRBV12-4, with D hard to call. V was cut by 6 bases and J by 4 bases, with 12 bases left in between. The CDR3 has 13 amino acids.

The genes are TRBV12-3 or TRBV12-4 and TRBJ2-7, with TRBD1 matching 8 bases. V shed 5 bases and J 1 base; nucleotides not matched to a gene: 10. CDR3 size: 16 residues. CDR3 bases: TGTGCCAGCAGTGTAATGGGACAGGTGGATTCCTACGAGCAGTACTTC. It codes for CASSVMGQVDSYEQYF.

This clonotype came up a few times. The chain recombines TRBV7-9 with TRBJ2-1; D is unclear. The CDR3 totals 14 residues. Germline V gene sequence: CDR1 SEHNR, CDR2 FQNEAQ (reference sequence). Trimming removed 6 bases from V and 0 bases from J, with 9 bases in between. The CDR3 coding sequence is TGTGCCAGCAGTTCTCATCGCTCCTACAATGAGCAGTTCTTC. Translating gives CASSSHRSYNEQFF.

In this sample, this clonotype turned up a few times. This chain links TRBV11-2 with TRBJ2-1, with D unresolved. The CDR3 has 14 residues. V was clipped by 5 bases and J by 5 bases, with 13 bases between them. Per germline, CDR1 SGHAT and CDR2 FQNNGV. This chain's CDR3 is CASSQNHINNEQFF. The CDR3 DNA is TGTGCCAGCAGCCAGAACCACATAAACAATGAGCAGTTCTTC.

The chain links TRBV25-1 to TRBJ1-2, with 7 bases matching TRBD1. Germline CDR1 is MGHDK and CDR2 is SYGVNS. CDR3 size: 14 residues. Trimming cost V 3 bases and J 8 bases; bases outside gene matches: 9. The CDR3 DNA reads as TGTGCCAGCAGTGATATCACAGGGGTAGAAGGCTACACCTTC. It translates to CASSDITGVEGYTF.

This clonotype was counted only a few times. This chain connects TRBV9 to TRBJ2-7, with D unresolved. Germline CDR1 is SGDLS and CDR2 is YYNGEE. The CDR3 is made up of 14 amino acids. The germline V and J ends were trimmed by 0 bases and 0 bases, with 7 bases remaining between them. The CDR3 loop reads CASSVAPYSYEQYF. CDR3 nucleotide sequence: TGTGCCAGCAGCGTAGCCCCTTACTCCTACGAGCAGTACTTC. Full variable domain (missing parts from reference TRBV9 and TRBJ2-7): DSGVTQTPKHLITATGQRVTLRCSPRSGDLSVYWYQQSLDQGLQFLIQYYNGEERAKGNILERFSAQQFPDLHSELNLSSLELGDSALYFCASSVAPYSYEQYFGPGTRLTVT.

This clonotype was recorded a few times. The V and J genes are TRBV29-1 and TRBJ2-1; tentative D call: TRBD2 (6 bases). CDR3 length: 15 amino acids. Trimming pared 0 bases from V and 9 bases from J, leaving 18 bases between. The germline gives CDR1 SQVTM, CDR2 ANQGSEA. The CDR3: CSVEDYGPEGPEQFF. DNA for the CDR3: TGCAGCGTTGAAGATTACGGACCGGAGGGACCTGAGCAGTTCTTC.

The chain employs TRBV4-1 and TRBJ2-3, with 8 nucleotides matching TRBD1. With 4 bases clipped from V and 5 bases from J, the junction kept 5 bases outside the gene matches. Germline CDR1 is MGHRA and CDR2 is YSYEKL. The CDR3 covers 14 residues. CDR3 nucleotides: TGCGCCAGCAGCCCCGACAGGGGAGTAGATACGCAGTATTTT. The encoded protein is CASSPDRGVDTQYF.

V is TRBV29-1 and J is TRBJ1-2; possible D gene TRBD1, 6 bases. The V and J ends lost 3 bases and 4 bases respectively, with 24 bases between them. The CDR3 is 17 amino acids. Germline CDR1 is SQVTM and CDR2 is ANQGSEA. The CDR3 region has the DNA TGCAGCGTTGAGACCCATCGGGCAGGGGTAGGACTCTATGGCTACACCTTC. This encodes CSVETHRAGVGLYGYTF.

The chain has TRBV6-2 or TRBV6-3 and TRBJ2-5; TRBD1 matches 7 bases. V dropped 10 bases and J dropped 4; count of bases not matched to a gene: 3. The CDR3 totals 11 residues. CDR1 is MNHEY, CDR2 SVGEGT, per germline. CDR3 bases: TGTGCCACAGAGGGGGCAGAGACCCAGTACTTC. Its translation is CATEGAETQYF.

This clonotype was counted a single time. The chain links TRBV20-1 to TRBJ2-4; 7 bases are shared with TRBD2. The J call could be wrong; TRBJ2-5 is a better fit for the DNA end. This CDR3 region has 15 residues. The V gene's germline CDR1 is DFQATT and CDR2 SNEGSKA (reference sequence). CDR3: CSATPGRRGGETQYF. The DNA of the CDR3 is TGCAGTGCTACCCCTGGCAGGCGCGGGGGAGAGACCCAGTACTTC.

The chain couples TRBV6-6 to TRBJ1-6, with D possibly being TRBD1 (5 bases). V was trimmed by 4 bases and J by 6 bases, leaving 19 bases between them. The germline gives CDR1 MNHNY, CDR2 SVGAGI (reference sequence). This CDR3 contains 17 residues. The CDR3 loop is CASSCSILTGSNSPLHF. The CDR3 DNA sequence: TGTGCCAGCAGTTGCTCGATTCTAACAGGAAGTAATTCACCCCTCCACTTT.